Listed below are T cell receptor beta chains from one sample, sequenced in a study of blood T cells in healthy people across ages. TCRdb reprocessed the 5' RACE reads via MiXCR and lists one record per CDR3 protein. The table includes approximately 850,000 distinct CDR3 sequences, 40% to 50% detected once. The sequencing sample was made of blood. Receptors originate from a man aged 55 to 70 in good health. The CDR3 runs from the conserved cysteine through the conserved F or W. The order of the fields is V gene, J gene, clone size, D gene, CDR3 DNA, CDR3 protein. A D gene is named only where the DNA matches it firmly. Size is stated for part of the rows, as once, few or many counts, or as a class when the clone is expanded.

TRBV20-1	TRBJ1-2	many	-	TGCAGTGCTAGAGCCGTACCCCGGCCAGGAAACTATGGCTACACCTTC	CSARAVPRPGNYGYTF
TRBV5-1	TRBJ2-1	-	TRBD2	TGCGCCAGCAGCTGGACTAGCGGGGGTTACTCCTACAATGAGCAGTTCTTC	CASSWTSGGYSYNEQFF
TRBV29-1	TRBJ2-5	many	TRBD2	TGCAGCGCCCCCAAAGCGGGGGCCATAGAGACCCAGTACTTC	CSAPKAGAIETQYF
TRBV21-1	TRBJ2-7	-	-	TGTGCCAGCAGCAAAAGTGGGTCCAAGTTCGGCGAGCAGTACTTC	CASSKSGSKFGEQYF
TRBV24-1	TRBJ2-1	few	-	TGTGCCACCAGTGATACGGGGTCCGATGAGCAGTTCTTC	CATSDTGSDEQFF
TRBV6-1	TRBJ2-7	few	-	TGTGCCAGCATCTCGGGACGGACGGACCTCTACGAGCAGTACTTC	CASISGRTDLYEQYF
TRBV2	TRBJ2-4	-	-	TGTGCCAGCAGTGAACGAGCAGGGGAAAACATTCAGTACTTC	CASSERAGENIQYF
TRBV9	TRBJ2-6	-	-	TGTGCCAGCAGCCTGTTCCGGGACGCAGGCTCTGGGGCCAACGTCCTGACTTTC	CASSLFRDAGSGANVLTF
TRBV10-3	TRBJ2-1	many	-	TGTGCCGCAAATGGGGGCAGGAATGCCAATGAGCAGTTCTTC	CAANGGRNANEQFF
TRBV6-6	TRBJ1-2	-	-	TGTGCCACCCTACTTACGAGTTTGGGCTACACCTTC	CATLLTSLGYTF
TRBV12-3/TRBV12-4	TRBJ2-3	-	-	TGTGCCAGCGCCTATCTAGCAGATACGCAGTATTTT	CASAYLADTQYF
TRBV3-1	TRBJ1-1	-	-	TGTGCCAGCAGCCCCGGTTACAGTCGCACTGAAGCTTTCTTT	CASSPGYSRTEAFF
TRBV6-5	TRBJ2-1	-	-	TGTGCCAGCAGTTCGCCACTAGCTTTATTCGCGAATGAGCAGTTCTTC	CASSSPLALFANEQFF
TRBV18	TRBJ2-1	-	TRBD2	TGTGCCAGCTCACCTCTAGCGGGGGGCAGCGATGAGCAGTTCTTC	CASSPLAGGSDEQFF
TRBV9	TRBJ2-5	few	-	TGTGCCAGCAGCGTAGGACCGGACCAAGAGACCCAGTACTTC	CASSVGPDQETQYF
TRBV25-1	TRBJ2-6	few	TRBD2	TGTGCCAGCAGTGGGTTCCTAAGCGGGGCCGACTCTGGGGCCAACGTCCTGACTTTC	CASSGFLSGADSGANVLTF
TRBV12-3/TRBV12-4	TRBJ2-5	-	TRBD1	TGTGCCAGCAGGCCTCAGCCGGGACAGGGAAAAGAGACCCAGTACTTC	CASRPQPGQGKETQYF
TRBV11-1	TRBJ2-1	once	TRBD2	TGTGCCAGCAGCCCAAGGCCTAGCGGGGGGGCCGTCAATGAGCAGTTCTTC	CASSPRPSGGAVNEQFF
TRBV10-3	TRBJ2-7	few	TRBD1	TGTGCCATCAGGGACGGACAGGGGAAATCCTACGAGCAGTACTTC	CAIRDGQGKSYEQYF
TRBV29-1	TRBJ2-2	-	-	TGCAGCGGACACAGGGACACCGGGGAGCTGTTTTTT	CSGHRDTGELFF
TRBV4-3	TRBJ1-2	few	-	TGCGCCAGCAGCCAAGCGGCATTTAACTATGGCTACACCTTC	CASSQAAFNYGYTF
TRBV4-1	TRBJ1-4	few	TRBD1	TGCGCCAGCAGCACTTCCTGGACAGGAGATGAAAAACTGTTTTTT	CASSTSWTGDEKLFF
TRBV28	TRBJ1-4	-	-	TGTGCCAGCAGTTTGTGGAATGAAAAACTGTTTTTT	CASSLWNEKLFF
TRBV9	TRBJ2-7	many	TRBD1	TGTGCCAGCAGCGCACAGGGGATCTCCTACGAGCAGTACTTC	CASSAQGISYEQYF
TRBV12-3/TRBV12-4	TRBJ1-2	-	-	TGTGCCAGCAGTTTATCCGCCACCGGGTCCTATGGCTACACCTTC	CASSLSATGSYGYTF
TRBV3-1	TRBJ2-7	few	TRBD2	TGTGCCAGCAGCCGAAGATCGGGCATGACTAGCGGCTACGAGCAGTACTTC	CASSRRSGMTSGYEQYF
TRBV7-2	TRBJ2-7	few	-	TGTGCCAGCAGCTTAGCGGGGAAGAGGGTCTACGAGCAGTACTTC	CASSLAGKRVYEQYF
TRBV7-2	TRBJ2-7	many	-	TGTGCCAGCAGCATGGTCGACAGTTTTTACGAGCAGTACTTC	CASSMVDSFYEQYF
TRBV20-1	TRBJ2-7	-	TRBD1	TGCAGTGCCCGGGACAGGGTAATGTACGAGCAGTACTTC	CSARDRVMYEQYF
TRBV4-1	TRBJ2-2	-	TRBD1	TGCGCCAGCAGCCAAGCAGGGACAGGGGGGACCGGGGAGCTGTTTTTT	CASSQAGTGGTGELFF
TRBV6-5	TRBJ1-2	-	-	TGTGCCAGCAGGCCCCCAGGGGTCTGGGGCTACACCTTC	CASRPPGVWGYTF
TRBV6-2/TRBV6-3	TRBJ2-7	-	-	TGTGCCAGCAGTTACGGGCGGTGGTACTACGAGCAGTACTTC	CASSYGRWYYEQYF
TRBV27	TRBJ2-7	-	TRBD1	TGTGCCAGCAATCGAGACAGGGTAGAATACAATGAGCAGTACTTC	CASNRDRVEYNEQYF
TRBV29-1	TRBJ1-2	-	TRBD1	TGCAGCGTTGAATCGACCCCTCCCACAGGGGACTATGGCTACACCTTC	CSVESTPPTGDYGYTF
TRBV5-1	TRBJ2-1	few	-	TGCGCCAGCAGCTTGGGGGCAGACATCGACAATGAGCAGTTCTTC	CASSLGADIDNEQFF
TRBV18	TRBJ2-5	-	-	TGTGCCAGCTCACCAGAGCGGAACCTGTACCAAGAGACCCAGTACTTC	CASSPERNLYQETQYF
TRBV2	TRBJ2-7	-	-	TGTGCCAGCAGGGGCGGGTCTAGCGCGTACGAGCAGTACTTC	CASRGGSSAYEQYF
TRBV6-1	TRBJ2-3	few	-	TGTGCCAGCAGTGCAGGGTTCGCAGATACGCAGTATTTT	CASSAGFADTQYF
TRBV29-1	TRBJ2-5	few	TRBD2	TGCAGCGTTGACCGTCGGGGGGGCGAAGAGACCCAGTACTTC	CSVDRRGGEETQYF
TRBV20-1	TRBJ1-5	-	-	TGCAGTGCTAGGGACAGCGCCTTCGATCAGCCCCAGCATTTT	CSARDSAFDQPQHF
TRBV10-3	TRBJ2-5	-	-	TGTGCCATCAGTGAGTCGTCGACAGGGAGGAGGGAGACCCAGTACTTC	CAISESSTGRRETQYF
TRBV7-9	TRBJ2-5	-	TRBD1	TGTGCCAGCAGCTTAGGGGACAGTCTGCAACAAGAGACCCAGTACTTC	CASSLGDSLQQETQYF
TRBV12-3/TRBV12-4	TRBJ1-2	-	-	TGTGCCAGCAGTTTACGCTCGAGGGCAGATGGCTACACCTTC	CASSLRSRADGYTF
TRBV7-2	TRBJ2-7	-	TRBD2	TGTGCCAGCAGCTTTAAGACTAGCGGGGTAGCGCTAGAGTACGAGCAGTACTTC	CASSFKTSGVALEYEQYF
TRBV18	TRBJ1-5	few	-	TGTGCCAGCTCAACATCCAAGAATCAGCCCCAGCATTTT	CASSTSKNQPQHF
TRBV7-2	TRBJ2-7	few	-	TGTGCCAGCAGCCGACCCGGCCAAAGGGTATTAAGCAACTACGAGCAGTACTTC	CASSRPGQRVLSNYEQYF
TRBV20-1	TRBJ2-1	few	TRBD2	TGCAGTGCTACCGTTCTACCCAGCGGGGGGGCCTCATATGAGCAGTTCTTC	CSATVLPSGGASYEQFF
TRBV12-3/TRBV12-4	TRBJ2-1	few	-	TGTGCCAGCACCCCTCTTCGGGGGCATGAGCAGTTCTTC	CASTPLRGHEQFF
TRBV29-1	TRBJ1-1	-	-	TGCAGCCTCAGTCGAGGGGCGGCCACTGAAGCTTTCTTT	CSLSRGAATEAFF
TRBV3-1	TRBJ2-7	-	-	TGTGCCAGCAGCCTCGTAACTCGGGGCTACGAGCAGTACTTC	CASSLVTRGYEQYF
TRBV20-1	TRBJ2-7	-	TRBD2	TGCAGTGCTTGGGGGACTAGCGGGGGGGGGCTATCCGAGCAGTACTTC	CSAWGTSGGGLSEQYF
TRBV11-2	TRBJ2-2	-	TRBD1	TGTGCCAGCAGGTTGACGCCTGGCAGGGGGCAAATCTCCGGGGAGCTGTTTTTT	CASRLTPGRGQISGELFF
TRBV20-1	TRBJ2-7	-	TRBD1	TGCAGTGCTATAAACCCGGGACAGGGCTTCGGAACCCAGTACTTC	CSAINPGQGFGTQYF
TRBV7-2	TRBJ2-1	few	-	TGTGCTAGCAGCCTCTGGGAAGGCAATGAGCAGTTCTTC	CASSLWEGNEQFF
TRBV12-3/TRBV12-4	TRBJ2-1	-	TRBD2	TGTGCCAGCAGTGCCCAGGCCACCGGACTAGCGGGGAGATACAATGAGCAGTTCTTC	CASSAQATGLAGRYNEQFF
TRBV5-6	TRBJ2-3	-	TRBD2	TGTGCCAGCAGCTCCGCAGCGGGGACGGATACGCAGTATTTT	CASSSAAGTDTQYF